This TCR beta chain was found in a study of cytomegalovirus exposure and HLA in healthy donors. Across the whole study: The roughly 120 validation repertoires, a later analysis reported, used the same platform as the 666 first-cohort repertoires. Regarding the study as a whole: Among the CMV-associated chains, a few were confirmed in vitro as specific for CMV antigens.

Here immunoSEQ multiplex PCR was the method, and the copy in TCRdb shows in-frame clones only, minus some. The repertoire includes 120,000 or so clones, under 90% of them detected once, and approximately 2% sits in the top ten. The donors were in the roughly 120-subject validation cohort; that cohort was separate from the roughly 700-subject first cohort. After removal of 2 bases from V and 1 base from J, the junction contained 9 bases not matched to a gene. The V gene's germline CDR1 is MGHDK and CDR2 SYGVNS. The CDR3 covers 18 residues. In the case of this clone: Its matching antigen is unknown.

The receptor was derived from a woman aged 18-30 years in good health and CMV-seronegative. The sequencing input was PBMCs. The rearrangement links TRBV25-1 to TRBJ2-1; TRBD2 matches at 9 bases. The CDR3, as DNA: TGTGCCAGCAGTGAACCCCAATTAGCGGGAGAGTCCTACAATGAGCAGTTCTTC. The encoded protein is CASSEPQLAGESYNEQFF.